This passage covers 5 T cell receptor beta chains from one sample sequenced in a study of T cell responses to AZD1222 COVID-19 vaccine. Repertoires were generated with immunoSEQ multiplex PCR, while TCRdb's copy carries only in-frame clones and drops some. The sample lists approximately 100,000 clones; under 95% were seen once. Sequences were derived from peripheral blood, sampled on day 0 of AZD1222 vaccination. The receptor source for this set is an adult in good health.

The J gene is TRBJ2-7, the V gene TRBV5-6; either TRBD1 or TRBD2 may fit D (5 bases each). The CDR3 is made up of 13 amino acids. V was pared by 6 bases and J by 2 bases, with 12 bases between. Per the germline V gene, CDR1 is SGHDT and CDR2 is YYEEEE. CDR3 in DNA: TGTGCCAGCACCCGGGACGGACCCTACGAGCAGTACTTC. Translation: CASTRDGPYEQYF.

This chain joins TRBV6-6 and TRBJ1-1; D call uncertain. V was clipped by 4 bases and J by 1 base, with 10 bases between them. Germline V gene sequence: CDR1 MNHNY, CDR2 SVGAGI (reference sequence). This CDR3 is built from 14 residues. This CDR3 is CASSFRQWNTEAFF. The CDR3 DNA sequence: TGTGCCAGCAGTTTTAGACAATGGAACACTGAAGCTTTCTTT.

The chain uses TRBV2 and TRBJ1-4; tentative D call: TRBD1 (5 bases). Germline V CDR1 and CDR2: SNHLY, FYNNEI. CDR3 length: 14 amino acids. V shed 7 bases and J shed 4 bases, with 13 bases lying between them. The CDR3 coding sequence is TGTGCCAGCACATTGGGACGGTTTAATGAAAAACTGTTTTTT. Translation gives CASTLGRFNEKLFF.

The CDR3 DNA follows: TGCGCCAGCAGCGTGGACAGGGGGTTAGGCTACACCTTC. Protein: CASSVDRGLGYTF. This chain joins TRBV5-1 and TRBJ1-2; 10 bases map to TRBD1. The ends lost 4 bases at V and 8 bases at J; junction bases unmatched: 5. CDR1 and CDR2 from the germline V gene are SGHRS and YFSETQ. CDR3 size: 13 residues.

The chain is built from TRBV19 and TRBJ1-5; possibly TRBD1 for D (6 bases). The germline V gene encodes CDR1 LNHDA and CDR2 SQIVND (reference sequence). CDR3 size: 14 residues. V was shortened by 6 bases and J by 4 bases, with 13 bases between the two germline ends. The CDR3 sequence: CASRQGRTNQPQHF. The CDR3 DNA follows: TGTGCCAGTAGACAGGGACGGACTAATCAGCCCCAGCATTTT.